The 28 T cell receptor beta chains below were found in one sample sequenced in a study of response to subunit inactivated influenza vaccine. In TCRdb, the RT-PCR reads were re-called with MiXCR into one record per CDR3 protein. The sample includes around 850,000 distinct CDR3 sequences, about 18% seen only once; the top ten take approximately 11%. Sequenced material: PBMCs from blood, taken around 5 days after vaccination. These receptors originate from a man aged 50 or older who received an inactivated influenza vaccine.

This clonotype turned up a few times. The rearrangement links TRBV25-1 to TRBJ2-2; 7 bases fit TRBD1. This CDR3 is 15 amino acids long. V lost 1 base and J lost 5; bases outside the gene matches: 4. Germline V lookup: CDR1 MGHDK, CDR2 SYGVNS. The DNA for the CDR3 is TGTGCCAGCAGTGAATGGACAGGCTGGACCGGGGAGCTGTTTTTT. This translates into CASSEWTGWTGELFF.

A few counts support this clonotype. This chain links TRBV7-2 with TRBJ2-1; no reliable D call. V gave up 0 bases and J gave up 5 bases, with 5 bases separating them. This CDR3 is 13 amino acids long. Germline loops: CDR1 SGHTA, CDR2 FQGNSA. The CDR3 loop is CASSLAWDNEQFF. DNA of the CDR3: TGTGCCAGCAGCTTAGCTTGGGACAATGAGCAGTTCTTC.

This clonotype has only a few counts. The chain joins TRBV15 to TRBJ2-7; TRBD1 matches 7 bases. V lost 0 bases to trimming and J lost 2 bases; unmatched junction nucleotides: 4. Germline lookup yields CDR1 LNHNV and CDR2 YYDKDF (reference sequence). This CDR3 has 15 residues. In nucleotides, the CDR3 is TGTGCCACCAGCAGAGATCAGGGGACAGCCTACGAGCAGTACTTC. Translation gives CATSRDQGTAYEQYF.

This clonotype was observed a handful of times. CDR3 nucleotides: TGTGCCAGCAGCTTAGCGTTGAATCTTAGGAGCGAGCAGTACTTC. Translated, it gives CASSLALNLRSEQYF. The chain recombines TRBV7-6 with TRBJ2-7; no clear D gene. Germline V gene data show CDR1 as SGHVS and CDR2 as FNYEAQ. Trimming pared 0 bases from V and 6 bases from J, leaving 15 bases between. This CDR3 spans 15 amino acids.

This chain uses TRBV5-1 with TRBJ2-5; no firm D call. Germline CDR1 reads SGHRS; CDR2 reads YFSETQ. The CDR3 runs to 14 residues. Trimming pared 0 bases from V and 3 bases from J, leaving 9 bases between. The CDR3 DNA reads TGCGCCAGCAGCTTGGGTTCAGATAAAGAGACCCAGTACTTC. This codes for CASSLGSDKETQYF.

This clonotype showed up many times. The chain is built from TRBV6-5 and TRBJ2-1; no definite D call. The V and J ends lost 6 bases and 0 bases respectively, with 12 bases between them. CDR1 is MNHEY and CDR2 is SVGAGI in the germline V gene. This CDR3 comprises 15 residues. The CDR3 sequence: CASSPLGSSYNEQFF. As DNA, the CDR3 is TGTGCCAGCAGCCCCCTGGGTAGCTCCTACAATGAGCAGTTCTTC.

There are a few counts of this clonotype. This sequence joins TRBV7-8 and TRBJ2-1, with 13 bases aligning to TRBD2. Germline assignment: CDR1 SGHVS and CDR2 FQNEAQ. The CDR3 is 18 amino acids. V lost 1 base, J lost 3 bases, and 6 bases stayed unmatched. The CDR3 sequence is CASSLVFRLAGGYNEQFF. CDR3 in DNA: TGTGCCAGCAGCTTAGTTTTCAGACTAGCGGGGGGCTACAATGAGCAGTTCTTC.

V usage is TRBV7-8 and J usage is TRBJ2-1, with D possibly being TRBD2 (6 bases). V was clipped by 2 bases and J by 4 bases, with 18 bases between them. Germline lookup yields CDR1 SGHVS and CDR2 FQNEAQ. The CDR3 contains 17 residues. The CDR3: CASSLTMGGALYNEQFF. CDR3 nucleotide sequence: TGTGCCAGCAGCTTAACCATGGGCGGGGCCCTATACAATGAGCAGTTCTTC.

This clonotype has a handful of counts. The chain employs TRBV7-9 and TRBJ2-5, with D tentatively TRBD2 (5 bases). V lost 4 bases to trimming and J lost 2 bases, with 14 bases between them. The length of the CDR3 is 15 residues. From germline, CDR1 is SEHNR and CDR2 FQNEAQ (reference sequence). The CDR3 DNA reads TGTGCCAGCAGCTGGCCGAGCGGCGGACAAGAGACCCAGTACTTC. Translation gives CASSWPSGGQETQYF.

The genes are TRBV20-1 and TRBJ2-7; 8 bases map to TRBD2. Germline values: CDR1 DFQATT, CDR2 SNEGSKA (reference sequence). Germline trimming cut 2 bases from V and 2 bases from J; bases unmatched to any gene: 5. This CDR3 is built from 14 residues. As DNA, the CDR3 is TGCAGTGCTAGAATTAGCGGGGTCACCTACGAGCAGTACTTC. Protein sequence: CSARISGVTYEQYF.

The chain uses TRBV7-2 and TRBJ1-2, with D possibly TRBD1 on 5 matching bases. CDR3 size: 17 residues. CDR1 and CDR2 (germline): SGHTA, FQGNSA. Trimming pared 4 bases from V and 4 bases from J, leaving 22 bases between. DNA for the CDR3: TGTGCCAGCAGCTACGACATAGCGGAGGCAGGGATCTATGGCTACACCTTC. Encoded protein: CASSYDIAEAGIYGYTF.

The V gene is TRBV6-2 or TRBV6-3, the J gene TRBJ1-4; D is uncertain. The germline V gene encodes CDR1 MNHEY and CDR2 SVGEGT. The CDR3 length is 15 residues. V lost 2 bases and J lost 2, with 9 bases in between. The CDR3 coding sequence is TGTGCCAGCAGTTACGAGGGAACGACTAATGAAAAACTGTTTTTT. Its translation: CASSYEGTTNEKLFF.

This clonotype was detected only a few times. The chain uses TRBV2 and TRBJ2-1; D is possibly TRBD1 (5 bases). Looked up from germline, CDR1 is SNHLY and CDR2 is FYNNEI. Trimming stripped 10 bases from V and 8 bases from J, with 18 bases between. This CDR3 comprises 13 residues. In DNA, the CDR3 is TGTGCCACCCCCGGCAGGGTGGGCTATGAGCAGTTCTTC. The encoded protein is CATPGRVGYEQFF.

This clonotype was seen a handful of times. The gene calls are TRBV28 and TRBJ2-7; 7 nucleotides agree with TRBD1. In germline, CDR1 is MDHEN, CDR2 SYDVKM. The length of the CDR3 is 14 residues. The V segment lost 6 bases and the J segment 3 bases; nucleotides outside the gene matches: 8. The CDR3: CASSITGEVYEQYF. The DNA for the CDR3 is TGTGCCAGCAGCATCACAGGGGAAGTCTACGAGCAGTACTTC.

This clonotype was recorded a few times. CDR3 sequence: CASSLPLLGNYNEQFF. The CDR3 DNA reads as TGTGCCAGCAGTCTCCCCCTTTTGGGAAATTACAATGAGCAGTTCTTC. J is TRBJ2-1 and V is TRBV28; D gene unclear. Trimming cost V 5 bases and J 4 bases, with 18 bases left between them. Per germline, CDR1 MDHEN and CDR2 SYDVKM. The CDR3 runs 16 residues. Full variable domain (missing parts from reference TRBV28 and TRBJ2-1): DVKVTQSSRYLVKRTGEKVFLECVQDMDHENMFWYRQDPGLGLRLIYFSYDVKMKEKGDIPEGYSVSREKKERFSLILESASTNQTSMYLCASSLPLLGNYNEQFFGPGTRLTVL.

This chain's CDR3 is CASSRDGSWTGELAVEQFF. In DNA form, the CDR3 reads TGCGCCAGCAGCCGGGATGGGAGCTGGACAGGGGAACTAGCGGTCGAGCAGTTCTTC. V and J are TRBV4-3 and TRBJ2-1, with D possibly TRBD1 on 9 matching bases. V dropped 4 bases and J dropped 10 bases, with 32 bases sitting between them. The CDR3 is 19 amino acids. CDR1 LGHNA and CDR2 YSLEER come from the germline V gene.

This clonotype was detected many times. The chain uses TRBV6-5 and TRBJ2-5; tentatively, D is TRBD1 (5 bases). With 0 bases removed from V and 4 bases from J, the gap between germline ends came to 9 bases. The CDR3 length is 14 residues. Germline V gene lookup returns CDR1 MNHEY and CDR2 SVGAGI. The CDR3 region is CASSYSKGSETQYF. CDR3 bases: TGTGCCAGCAGTTACTCGAAGGGGTCAGAGACCCAGTACTTC.

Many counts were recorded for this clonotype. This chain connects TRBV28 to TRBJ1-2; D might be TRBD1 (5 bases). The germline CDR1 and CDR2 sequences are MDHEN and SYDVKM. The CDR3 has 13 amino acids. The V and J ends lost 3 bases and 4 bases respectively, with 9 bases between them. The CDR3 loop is CASSFRDVYGYTF. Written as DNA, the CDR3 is TGTGCCAGCAGTTTCCGGGACGTCTATGGCTACACCTTC.

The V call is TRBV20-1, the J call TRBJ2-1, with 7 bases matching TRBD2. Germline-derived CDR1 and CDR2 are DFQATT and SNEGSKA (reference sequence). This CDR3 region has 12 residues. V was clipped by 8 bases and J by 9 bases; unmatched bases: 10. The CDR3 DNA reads TGCAGTTATCGACTAGCCCCGAGTGAGCAGTTCTTC. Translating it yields CSYRLAPSEQFF.

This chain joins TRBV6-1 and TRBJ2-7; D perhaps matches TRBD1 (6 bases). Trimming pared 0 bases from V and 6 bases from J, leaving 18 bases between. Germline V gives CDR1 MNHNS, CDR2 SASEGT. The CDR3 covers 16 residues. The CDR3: CASSEASWGPRGEQYF. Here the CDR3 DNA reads TGTGCCAGCAGTGAAGCCTCCTGGGGGCCAAGGGGCGAGCAGTACTTC.

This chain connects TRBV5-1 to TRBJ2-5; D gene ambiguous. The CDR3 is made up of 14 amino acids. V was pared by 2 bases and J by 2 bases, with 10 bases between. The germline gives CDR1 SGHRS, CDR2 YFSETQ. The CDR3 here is CASSFGGEQETQYF. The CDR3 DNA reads TGCGCCAGCAGCTTTGGTGGAGAACAAGAGACCCAGTACTTC.

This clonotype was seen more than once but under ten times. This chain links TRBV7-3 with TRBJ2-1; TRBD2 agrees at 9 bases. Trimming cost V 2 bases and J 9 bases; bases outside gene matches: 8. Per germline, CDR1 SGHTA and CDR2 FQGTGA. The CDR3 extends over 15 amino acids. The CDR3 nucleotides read TGTGCCAGCAGCTTAGGGACTAGCCTGAGTGGTGAGCAGTTCTTC. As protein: CASSLGTSLSGEQFF.

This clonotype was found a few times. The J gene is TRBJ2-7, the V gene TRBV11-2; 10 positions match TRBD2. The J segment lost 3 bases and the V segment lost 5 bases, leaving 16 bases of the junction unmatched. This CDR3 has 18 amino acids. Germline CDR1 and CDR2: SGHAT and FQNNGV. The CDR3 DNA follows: TGTGCCAGCAGCGGGCCGGGACTAGCGCCAAGCAAGGGCTACGAGCAGTACTTC. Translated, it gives CASSGPGLAPSKGYEQYF.

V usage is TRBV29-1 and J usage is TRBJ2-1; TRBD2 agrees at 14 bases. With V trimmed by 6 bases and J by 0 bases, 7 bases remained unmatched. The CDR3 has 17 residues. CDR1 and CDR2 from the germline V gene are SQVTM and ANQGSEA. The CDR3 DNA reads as TGCAGCGTGGGACTAGCGGGAGTACCCAACTCCTACAATGAGCAGTTCTTC. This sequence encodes CSVGLAGVPNSYNEQFF.

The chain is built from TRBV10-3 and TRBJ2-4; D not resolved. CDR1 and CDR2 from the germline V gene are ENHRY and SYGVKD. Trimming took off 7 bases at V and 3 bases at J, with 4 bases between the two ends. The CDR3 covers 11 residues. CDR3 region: CAIKDKNIQYF. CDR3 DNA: TGTGCCATCAAGGACAAAAACATTCAGTACTTC.

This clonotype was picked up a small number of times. CDR3 sequence reads: CASSSRKQYF. The CDR3 DNA is TGCGCCAGCAGCTCTCGCAAGCAGTACTTC. The gene calls are TRBV5-1 and TRBJ2-7, with D unclear. The CDR3 has 10 amino acids. V lost 3 bases, J lost 8 bases, and 6 bases lay in between. Germline-derived CDR1 and CDR2 are SGHRS and YFSETQ.

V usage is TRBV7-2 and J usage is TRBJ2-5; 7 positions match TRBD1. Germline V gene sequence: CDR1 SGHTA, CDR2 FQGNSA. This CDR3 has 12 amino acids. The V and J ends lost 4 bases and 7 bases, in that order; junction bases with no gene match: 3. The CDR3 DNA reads TGTGCCAGCAGCTCATACAGGGGGACCCAGTACTTC. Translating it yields CASSSYRGTQYF.

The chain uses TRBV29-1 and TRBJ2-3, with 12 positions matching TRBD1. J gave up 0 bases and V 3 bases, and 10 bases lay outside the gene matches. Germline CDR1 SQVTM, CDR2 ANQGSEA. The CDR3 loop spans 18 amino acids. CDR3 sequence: CSVEGGTGGPTSTDTQYF. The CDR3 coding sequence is TGCAGCGTTGAGGGGGGGACAGGGGGCCCAACTAGCACAGATACGCAGTATTTT.